Detailed here is one T cell receptor beta chain. Its antigen remains unknown. The method was immunoSEQ multiplex PCR; TCRdb's version includes in-frame clones alone and lacks a portion of them. This sample has nearly 15,000 clones, with approximately 58% found just once. This specimen comes from a study of cytotoxic CD8 clonotypes in ibrutinib-treated CLL. About the research overall: Fewer than 13 relapsed/refractory, some 16 treatment-naive; around 18 IGHV unmutated. The taking of response samples occurred after a median roughly 12 months of treatment, with a range of 6 to 36. General study findings and limits: T-cell clonality at baseline went above that of age-matched healthy donors and rose and fell with circulating CD8+ T-cell counts.

Trimming pared 7 bases from V and 4 bases from J, leaving 18 bases between. CDR1 is MNHEY and CDR2 is SVGAGI in the germline V gene. CDR3 length equals 15 residues. For TCR beta libraries, roughly 2 micrograms of genomic DNA were obtained from cryopreserved PBMCs. The chain employs TRBV6-5 and TRBJ2-3; the D gene is possibly TRBD1 (5 bases). The source is a human donor with chronic lymphocytic leukemia. This material consisted of PBMCs, taken before ibrutinib treatment. DNA of the CDR3: TGTGCCAGCACTAGGCAGGGAAATCCCTCAGATACGCAGTATTTT. It codes for CASTRQGNPSDTQYF.